This passage covers 10 T cell receptor beta chains from one sample sequenced in a study of shared clonotypes between healthy human individuals. The method was immunoSEQ multiplex PCR; TCRdb's version includes in-frame clones alone and lacks a portion of them. The table records just under 350,000 clones, 70% to 75% of them present only once. The sample was memory CD4+ T cells sorted from blood. Subset noted: CD45RA-negative fraction. The receptors originated from a man younger than 40 in good health.

This chain joins TRBV11-2 and TRBJ2-2, with 13 bases aligning to TRBD2. The V gene end was trimmed by 6 bases and the J gene end by 7 bases; junction bases not matched to a gene: 8. The length of the CDR3 is 16 residues. The germline gives CDR1 SGHAT, CDR2 FQNNGV. The chain's CDR3 is CASSLRRTSGSGELFF. CDR3 nucleotide sequence: TGTGCCAGCAGTCTTAGACGGACTAGCGGGAGCGGGGAGCTGTTTTTT.

The chain uses TRBV27 and TRBJ2-3, with 9 positions matching TRBD1. Per germline, CDR1 MNHEY and CDR2 SMNVEV (reference sequence). The CDR3 consists of 16 residues. Unmatched junction bases numbered 10, after V lost 5 bases and J lost 4 bases. This CDR3 is CASSLGTGPFADTQYF. Here the CDR3 DNA reads TGTGCCAGCAGTCTAGGGACAGGGCCGTTTGCAGATACGCAGTATTTT.

J is TRBJ2-3 and V is TRBV18, with unresolved D. CDR1 KGHSH and CDR2 LQKENI come from the germline V gene. V shed 3 bases and J shed 0 bases, with 13 bases lying between them. The CDR3 covers 16 residues. CDR3 loop: CASSPSRIRSTDTQYF. The CDR3 DNA follows: TGTGCCAGCTCACCTTCCCGGATAAGGAGCACAGATACGCAGTATTTT.

This clone appeared a single time. The CDR3 is CASSVVPTPNTGELFF. DNA of the CDR3: TGTGCCAGCAGCGTAGTCCCGACGCCGAACACCGGGGAGCTGTTTTTT. This chain joins TRBV9 and TRBJ2-2; D call uncertain. The CDR3 contains 16 residues. Trimming removed 0 bases at V and 0 bases at J, with 9 bases between. Germline V gene lookup returns CDR1 SGDLS and CDR2 YYNGEE.

The CDR3 DNA reads TGCGCCAGCAGCCCGAGGGGAGGCGGAGGTGAAAAACTGTTTTTT. Its translation: CASSPRGGGGEKLFF. This chain joins TRBV4-3 and TRBJ1-4; D may be TRBD1 (5 bases). The CDR3 has 15 residues. In germline, CDR1 is LGHNA, CDR2 YSLEER. Trimming left V 4 bases short and J 7 bases short, with 16 bases between.

The J gene is TRBJ2-3, the V gene TRBV11-3; 8 nucleotides agree with TRBD2. J lost 5 bases, V lost 1 base, and 5 bases had no gene match. The CDR3 totals 15 residues. In germline, CDR1 is SGHNT, CDR2 YENEEA. The CDR3 bases are TGTGCCAGCAGCTTAGGCGGAAGCGGGAGAGATACGCAGTATTTT. Its translation: CASSLGGSGRDTQYF. The complete variable domain, with remaining parts taken from reference TRBV11-3 and TRBJ2-3, reads EAGVVQSPRYKIIEKKQPVAFWCNPISGHNTLYWYLQNLGQGPELLIRYENEEAVDDSQLPKDRFSAERLKGVDSTLKIQPAELGDSAVYLCASSLGGSGRDTQYFGPGTRLTVL.

Details on this clone: In the same sample, other DNA sequences code for this CDR3. V is TRBV5-4 and J is TRBJ2-3, with no clear D. Between the trimmed V and J ends, which lost 3 bases and 2 bases, there was a span of 7 bases. Germline V gene data show CDR1 as SGHNT and CDR2 as YYREEE (reference sequence). CDR3 length: 13 amino acids. For the CDR3, the DNA is TGTGCCAGCAGCTGGGAAAACACAGATACGCAGTATTTT. Translation gives CASSWENTDTQYF.

V and J are TRBV11-2 and TRBJ2-7, with 8 bases that match TRBD1. CDR1 is SGHAT and CDR2 is FQNNGV in the germline V gene. V dropped 5 bases and J dropped 7; count of bases not matched to a gene: 16. The CDR3 extends over 16 amino acids. CDR3 protein: CASSTVRTGKNMEQYF. CDR3 bases: TGTGCCAGCAGCACAGTAAGGACAGGGAAGAATATGGAGCAGTACTTC.

The V and J genes are TRBV2 and TRBJ1-4; D unresolved. Germline values: CDR1 SNHLY, CDR2 FYNNEI. V gave up 4 bases and J gave up 5 bases, with 23 bases separating them. CDR3 size: 18 residues. The CDR3 DNA is TGTGCCAGCAGTGCTGAGCTCTGGATAGGGCGGCCGAATGAAAAACTGTTTTTT. Translating gives CASSAELWIGRPNEKLFF.

The chain couples TRBV11-3 to TRBJ2-3; maybe TRBD2 (6 bases). The V end was cut by 3 bases, the J end by 3 bases, with 13 bases between. Germline CDR1 and CDR2: SGHNT and YENEEA. There are 15 residues in the CDR3. The CDR3 here is CASSLGGGRTDTQYF. CDR3 coding DNA: TGTGCCAGCAGCTTGGGGGGAGGAAGAACAGATACGCAGTATTTT.